This paragraph covers one T cell receptor beta chain sequence. Its antigen is currently unknown. This sample is part of a study of shared clonotypes between healthy human individuals. Method: immunoSEQ multiplex PCR; TCRdb's copy keeps in-frame clones and lacks some. The data show approximately 1,500,000 clones, around 97% seen once. V shed 5 bases and J 1 base; nucleotides not matched to a gene: 6. Germline CDR1 SGHRS, CDR2 YFSETQ. The CDR3 spans 15 residues. Findings and caveats of the study: A handful of donors shared around 5% of their naive CD4 clonotypes. Researchers found naive subsets generally carried larger estimated richness than memory subsets.

Nashville, Tennessee was home to all donors, who were Caucasian adults. The source is a man aged 25 to 45 in good health. V gene TRBV5-1 combines with J gene TRBJ1-1, with TRBD1 identical over 9 bases. Sequenced input: naive CD4+ T cells sorted from blood. As to subset: CD45RA+ positively selected. CDR3 in amino acids: CASRGTGRWNTEAFF. CDR3 nucleotides: TGCGCCAGCAGGGGGACAGGGCGATGGAACACTGAAGCTTTCTTT.